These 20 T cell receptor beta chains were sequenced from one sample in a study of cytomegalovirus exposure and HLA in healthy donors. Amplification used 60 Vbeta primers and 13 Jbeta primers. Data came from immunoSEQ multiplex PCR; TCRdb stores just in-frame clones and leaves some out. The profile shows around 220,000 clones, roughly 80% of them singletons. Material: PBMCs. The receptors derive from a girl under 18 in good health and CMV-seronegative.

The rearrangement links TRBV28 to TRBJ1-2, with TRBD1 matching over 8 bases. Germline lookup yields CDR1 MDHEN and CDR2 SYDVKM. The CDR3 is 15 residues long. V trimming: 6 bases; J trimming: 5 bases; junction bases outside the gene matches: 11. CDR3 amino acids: CASRPTGGPRYGYTF. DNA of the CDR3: TGTGCCAGCAGACCCACAGGGGGACCTCGATATGGCTACACCTTC.

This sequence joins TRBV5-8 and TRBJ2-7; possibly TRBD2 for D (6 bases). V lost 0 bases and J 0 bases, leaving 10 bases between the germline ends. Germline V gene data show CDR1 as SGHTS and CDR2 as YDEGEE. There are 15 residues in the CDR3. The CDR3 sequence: CASSLAEGLSYEQYF. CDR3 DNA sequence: TGTGCCAGCAGCTTGGCGGAGGGGCTCTCCTACGAGCAGTACTTC.

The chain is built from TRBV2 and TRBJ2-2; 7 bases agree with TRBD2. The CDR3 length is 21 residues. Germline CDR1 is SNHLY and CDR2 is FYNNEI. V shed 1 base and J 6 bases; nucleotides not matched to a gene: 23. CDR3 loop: CASSEGVPAGTINFRAGELFF. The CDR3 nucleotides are TGTGCCAGCAGTGAAGGGGTTCCCGCCGGGACTATCAACTTCAGGGCCGGGGAGCTGTTTTTT.

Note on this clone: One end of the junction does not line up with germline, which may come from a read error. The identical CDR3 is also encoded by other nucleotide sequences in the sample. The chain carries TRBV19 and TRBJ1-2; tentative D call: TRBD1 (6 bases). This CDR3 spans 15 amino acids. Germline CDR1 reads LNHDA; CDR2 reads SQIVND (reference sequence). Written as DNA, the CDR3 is TGTGCCAGTAGTAATTTTTTGGGGGCGAACTATGGTTACACCTTC. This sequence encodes CASSNFLGANYGYTF.

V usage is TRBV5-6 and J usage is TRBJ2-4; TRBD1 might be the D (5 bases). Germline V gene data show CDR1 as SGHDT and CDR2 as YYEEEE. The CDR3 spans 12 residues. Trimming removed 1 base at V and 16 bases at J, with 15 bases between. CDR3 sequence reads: CASSLSLTDPYF. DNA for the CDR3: TGTGCCAGCAGCTTGTCTCTGACAGACCCTTACTTC.

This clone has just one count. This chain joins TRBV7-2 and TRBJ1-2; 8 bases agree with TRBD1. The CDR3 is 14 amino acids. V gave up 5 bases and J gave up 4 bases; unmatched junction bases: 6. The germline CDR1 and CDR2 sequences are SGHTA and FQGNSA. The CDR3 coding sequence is TGTGCCAGCAGCCCCGACAGGGGTGCCTATGGCTACACCTTC. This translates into CASSPDRGAYGYTF.

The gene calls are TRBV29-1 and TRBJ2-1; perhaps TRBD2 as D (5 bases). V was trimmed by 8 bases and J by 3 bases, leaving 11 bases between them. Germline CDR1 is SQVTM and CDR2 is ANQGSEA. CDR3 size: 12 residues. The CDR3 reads CSPRGVYNEQFF. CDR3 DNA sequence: TGCAGCCCTCGGGGAGTCTACAATGAGCAGTTCTTC.

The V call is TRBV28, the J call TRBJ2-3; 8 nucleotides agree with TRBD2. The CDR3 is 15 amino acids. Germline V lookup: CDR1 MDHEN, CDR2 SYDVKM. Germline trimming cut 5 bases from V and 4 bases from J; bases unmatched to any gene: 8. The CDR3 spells CASSPEREYADTQYF. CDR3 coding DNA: TGTGCCAGCAGTCCAGAGCGGGAGTACGCAGATACGCAGTATTTT.

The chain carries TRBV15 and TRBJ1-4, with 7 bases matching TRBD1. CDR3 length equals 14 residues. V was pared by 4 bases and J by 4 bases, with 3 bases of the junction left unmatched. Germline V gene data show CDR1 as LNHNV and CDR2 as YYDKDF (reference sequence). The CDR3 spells CATSKQGINEKLFF. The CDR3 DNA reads TGTGCCACCAGCAAACAGGGGATTAATGAAAAACTGTTTTTT.

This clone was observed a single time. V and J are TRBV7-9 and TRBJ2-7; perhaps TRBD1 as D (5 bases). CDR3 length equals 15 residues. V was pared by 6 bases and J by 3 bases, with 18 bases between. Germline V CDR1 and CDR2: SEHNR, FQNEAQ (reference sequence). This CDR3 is CASRSPGSQNYEQYF. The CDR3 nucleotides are TGTGCCAGCAGGTCACCAGGGTCCCAAAACTACGAGCAGTACTTC. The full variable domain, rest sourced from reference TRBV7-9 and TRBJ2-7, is DTGVSQNPRHKITKRGQNVTFRCDPISEHNRLYWYRQTLGQGPEFLTYFQNEAQLEKSRLLSDRFSAERPKGSFSTLEIQRTEQGDSAMYLCASRSPGSQNYEQYFGPGTRLTVT.

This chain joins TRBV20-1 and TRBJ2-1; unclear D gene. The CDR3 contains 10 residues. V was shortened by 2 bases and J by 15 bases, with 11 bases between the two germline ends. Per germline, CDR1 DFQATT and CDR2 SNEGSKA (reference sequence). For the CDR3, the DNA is TGCAGTGCTAGACGCCCCGAGGTGTTCTTC. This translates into CSARRPEVFF.

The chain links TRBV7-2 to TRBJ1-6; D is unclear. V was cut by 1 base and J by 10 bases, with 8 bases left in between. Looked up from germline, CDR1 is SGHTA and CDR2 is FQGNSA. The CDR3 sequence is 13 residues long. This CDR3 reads CASSLGLESPLHF. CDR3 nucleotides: TGTGCCAGCAGCTTAGGTCTGGAGTCACCCCTCCACTTT.

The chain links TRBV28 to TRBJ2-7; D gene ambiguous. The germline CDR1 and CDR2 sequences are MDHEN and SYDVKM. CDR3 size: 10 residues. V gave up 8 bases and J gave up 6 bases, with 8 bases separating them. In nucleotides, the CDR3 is TGTGCCAGCGGGCTGTCCGAGCAGTACTTC. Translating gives CASGLSEQYF. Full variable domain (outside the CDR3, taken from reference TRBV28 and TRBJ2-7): DVKVTQSSRYLVKRTGEKVFLECVQDMDHENMFWYRQDPGLGLRLIYFSYDVKMKEKGDIPEGYSVSREKKERFSLILESASTNQTSMYLCASGLSEQYFGPGTRLTVT.

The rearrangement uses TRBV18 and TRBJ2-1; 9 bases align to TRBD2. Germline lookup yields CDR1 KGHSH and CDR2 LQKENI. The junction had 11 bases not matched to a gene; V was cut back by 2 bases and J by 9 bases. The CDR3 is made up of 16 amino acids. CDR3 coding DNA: TGTGCCAGCTCACCAGTTCCGGCGGGGGGGCTTTTTGAGCAGTTCTTC. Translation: CASSPVPAGGLFEQFF.

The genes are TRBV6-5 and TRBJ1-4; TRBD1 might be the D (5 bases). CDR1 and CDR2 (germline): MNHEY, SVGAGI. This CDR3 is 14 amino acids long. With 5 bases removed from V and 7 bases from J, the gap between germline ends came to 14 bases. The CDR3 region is CASSPGFTSEKLFF. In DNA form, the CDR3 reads TGTGCCAGCAGTCCAGGGTTTACAAGTGAAAAACTGTTTTTT.

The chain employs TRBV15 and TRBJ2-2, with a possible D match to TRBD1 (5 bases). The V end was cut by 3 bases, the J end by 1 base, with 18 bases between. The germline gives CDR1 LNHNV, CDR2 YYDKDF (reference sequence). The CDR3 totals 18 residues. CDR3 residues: CATSSHLGQGMNTGELFF. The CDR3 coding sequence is TGTGCCACCAGCAGCCACTTGGGGCAGGGTATGAACACCGGGGAGCTGTTTTTT.

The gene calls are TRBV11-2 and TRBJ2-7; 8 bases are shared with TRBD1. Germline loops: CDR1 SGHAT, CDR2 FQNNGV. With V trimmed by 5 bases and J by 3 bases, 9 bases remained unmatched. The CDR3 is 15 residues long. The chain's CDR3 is CASSLGQGRFYEQYF. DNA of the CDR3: TGTGCCAGCAGCCTAGGACAGGGTAGGTTCTACGAGCAGTACTTC.

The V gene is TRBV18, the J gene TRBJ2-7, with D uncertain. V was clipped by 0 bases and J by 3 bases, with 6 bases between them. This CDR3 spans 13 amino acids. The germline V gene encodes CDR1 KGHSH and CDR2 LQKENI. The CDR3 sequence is CASSPPLLYEQYF. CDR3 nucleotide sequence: TGTGCCAGCTCACCACCGCTACTCTACGAGCAGTACTTC.

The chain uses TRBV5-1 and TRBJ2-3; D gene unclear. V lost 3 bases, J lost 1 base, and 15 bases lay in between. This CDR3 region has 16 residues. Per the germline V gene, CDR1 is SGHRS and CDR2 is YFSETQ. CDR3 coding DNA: TGCGCCAGCAGCTCCGTCGGTCCCTTGGGCACAGATACGCAGTATTTT. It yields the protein CASSSVGPLGTDTQYF.

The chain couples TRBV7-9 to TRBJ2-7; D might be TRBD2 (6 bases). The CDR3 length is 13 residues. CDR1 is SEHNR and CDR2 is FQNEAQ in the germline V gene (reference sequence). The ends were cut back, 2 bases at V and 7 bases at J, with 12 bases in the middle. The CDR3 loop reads CASSLSLAGEQYF. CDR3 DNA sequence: TGTGCCAGCAGCTTATCCCTCGCGGGAGAGCAGTACTTC.